Listed below are T cell receptor beta chains from one sample, sequenced in a study of blood T cells in healthy people across ages. One entry per CDR3 protein results from TCRdb running MiXCR on the 5' RACE reads. The table includes 600,000 to 900,000 distinct CDR3 sequences, under 30% detected once. These same data were also listed under a study on T cells of mothers and their children.

Source material: blood. The origin of the receptors is a boy aged 10-17 years in good health. CDR3s include the opening cysteine and the closing phenylalanine or tryptophan. The D gene is left open where the match is weak. Rows may omit the clone size; those that give it use once, few, many or a size class.

V: TRBV6-5; J: TRBJ2-5; size: few; D: TRBD2; CDR3: CASSYRGGGLGETQYF; DNA: TGTGCCAGCAGTTACCGCGGGGGTGGGCTCGGAGAGACCCAGTACTTC
V: TRBV5-5; J: TRBJ1-3; size: -; D: TRBD1; CDR3: CASSLVGTASGNTIYF; DNA: TGTGCCAGCAGCTTGGTTGGGACAGCCTCTGGAAACACCATATATTTT
V: TRBV29-1; J: TRBJ2-2; size: few; D: -; CDR3: CSVEQGSGTGELFF; DNA: TGCAGCGTTGAACAAGGCTCGGGCACCGGGGAGCTGTTTTTT
V: TRBV12-3/TRBV12-4; J: TRBJ2-3; size: few; D: -; CDR3: CASSSARRSVTDTQYF; DNA: TGTGCCAGCAGTTCCGCCAGGCGGTCAGTCACAGATACGCAGTATTTT
V: TRBV30; J: TRBJ1-6; size: -; D: TRBD1; CDR3: CAWSVGQGLTF; DNA: TGTGCCTGGAGTGTGGGACAGGGTTTAACCTTT
V: TRBV6-1; J: TRBJ2-5; size: -; D: -; CDR3: CASGFSRLGETQYF; DNA: TGTGCCAGCGGTTTCAGTCGCCTTGGGGAGACCCAGTACTTC
V: TRBV5-6; J: TRBJ2-4; size: -; D: -; CDR3: CASSLGEPNIQYF; DNA: TGTGCCAGCAGCTTGGGGGAGCCAAACATTCAGTACTTC
V: TRBV10-3; J: TRBJ2-7; size: few; D: TRBD2; CDR3: CAISVHRTSGQSYEQYF; DNA: TGTGCCATCAGTGTTCATAGGACTAGCGGGCAGTCCTACGAGCAGTACTTC
V: TRBV20-1; J: TRBJ1-4; size: few; D: -; CDR3: CSARDTAMGTNEKLFF; DNA: TGCAGTGCTAGAGATACGGCTATGGGGACTAATGAAAAACTGTTTTTT
V: TRBV7-9; J: TRBJ2-5; size: -; D: TRBD1; CDR3: CASSLRTGGVEEQYF; DNA: TGTGCCAGCAGCTTAAGAACAGGGGGCGTTGAAGAGCAGTACTTC
V: TRBV6-5; J: TRBJ2-1; size: few; D: TRBD2; CDR3: CASSYGLAGADNEQFF; DNA: TGTGCCAGCAGTTACGGACTAGCGGGAGCGGATAATGAGCAGTTCTTC
V: TRBV4-2; J: TRBJ1-4; size: -; D: -; CDR3: CASSQDLPATGFNEKLFF; DNA: TGTGCCAGCAGCCAAGATCTCCCAGCGACAGGATTTAATGAAAAACTGTTTTTT
V: TRBV20-1; J: TRBJ2-6; size: -; D: TRBD2; CDR3: CSARKRGQGFSGANVLTF; DNA: TGCAGTGCTAGAAAGCGGGGCCAAGGATTCTCTGGGGCCAACGTCCTGACTTTC
V: TRBV29-1; J: TRBJ1-4; size: few; D: TRBD1; CDR3: CSVAGTGSTNEKLFF; DNA: TGCAGCGTAGCCGGGACAGGGTCAACTAATGAAAAACTGTTTTTT
V: TRBV29-1; J: TRBJ2-5; size: -; D: -; CDR3: CSVDGRGPETQYF; DNA: TGCAGCGTTGACGGGCGGGGGCCTGAGACCCAGTACTTC
V: TRBV2; J: TRBJ1-4; size: few; D: -; CDR3: CASSALTGNEKLFF; DNA: TGTGCCAGCAGTGCACTAACAGGGAATGAAAAACTGTTTTTT
V: TRBV19; J: TRBJ2-3; size: once; D: TRBD1; CDR3: CASSPRDSNPDTQYF; DNA: TGTGCCAGTAGTCCCCGGGACAGTAACCCAGATACGCAGTATTTT
V: TRBV29-1; J: TRBJ2-7; size: -; D: -; CDR3: CSVYADEQYF; DNA: TGCAGCGTCTATGCTGACGAGCAGTACTTC
V: TRBV5-1; J: TRBJ2-5; size: few; D: -; CDR3: CASSLGDAIQETQYF; DNA: TGCGCCAGCAGCTTGGGGGACGCTATCCAAGAGACCCAGTACTTC
V: TRBV27; J: TRBJ1-6; size: -; D: TRBD1; CDR3: CASSFQTGVGSPLHF; DNA: TGTGCCAGCAGTTTTCAAACAGGGGTTGGGTCACCCCTCCACTTT
V: TRBV2; J: TRBJ2-1; size: -; D: -; CDR3: CASFPSPGNNEQFF; DNA: TGTGCCAGCTTCCCTAGCCCCGGCAACAATGAGCAGTTCTTC
V: TRBV27; J: TRBJ2-2; size: few; D: -; CDR3: CASSLTSGAGELFF; DNA: TGTGCCAGCAGTCTTACCTCTGGGGCCGGGGAGCTGTTTTTT
V: TRBV5-1; J: TRBJ2-7; size: few; D: -; CDR3: CASSQRGGPYEQYF; DNA: TGCGCCAGCAGCCAGAGGGGGGGACCCTACGAGCAGTACTTC
V: TRBV29-1; J: TRBJ1-5; size: -; D: TRBD1; CDR3: CSVGPGQGSNQPQHF; DNA: TGCAGCGTGGGCCCGGGACAGGGAAGCAATCAGCCCCAGCATTTT
V: TRBV14; J: TRBJ2-5; size: few; D: TRBD1; CDR3: CASSQDRRDRGQETQYF; DNA: TGTGCCAGCAGCCAAGATCGGAGGGACAGGGGACAAGAGACCCAGTACTTC
V: TRBV28; J: TRBJ2-4; size: -; D: -; CDR3: CASSLGRLSLAKNIQYF; DNA: TGTGCCAGCAGTCTTGGGAGGCTTAGTCTAGCCAAAAACATTCAGTACTTC
V: TRBV14; J: TRBJ1-1; size: -; D: TRBD1; CDR3: CASSRVRGRGSTEAFF; DNA: TGTGCCAGCAGCCGCGTGAGGGGGCGAGGAAGCACTGAAGCTTTCTTT
V: TRBV2; J: TRBJ1-1; size: -; D: -; CDR3: CASRRTGFGTEAFF; DNA: TGTGCCAGCAGAAGGACGGGGTTTGGCACTGAAGCTTTCTTT
V: TRBV29-1; J: TRBJ2-3; size: few; D: TRBD2; CDR3: CSVATSGSTDTQYF; DNA: TGCAGCGTGGCGACTAGCGGAAGCACAGATACGCAGTATTTT
V: TRBV5-1; J: TRBJ2-2; size: -; D: TRBD1; CDR3: CASSLPDPGQGLVFF; DNA: TGCGCCAGCAGCTTGCCCGATCCGGGACAGGGGTTGGTGTTTTTT
V: TRBV24-1; J: TRBJ2-3; size: -; D: TRBD1; CDR3: CATSDFRQGYTDTQYF; DNA: TGTGCCACCAGTGATTTTCGACAGGGCTACACAGATACGCAGTATTTT